The rows below give T cell receptor beta chains drawn from one sample of a study of T cells in localized non-small cell lung cancer. TCRdb's table, derived via immunoSEQ multiplex PCR, lists solely in-frame clones and lacks some. The sample has 13,000 or so clones, more than 70% seen once. The sequenced sample was peripheral blood, obtained before any cancer treatment. The origin of the receptors is a male donor at least 60 years old with stage III lung adenocarcinoma. The CDR3 runs from the conserved cysteine through the conserved F or W. The D gene is left open where the match is weak. Clone size, where shown, is once, few, many, or a class for clones that have expanded.

D gene: TRBD1
V gene: TRBV13
clone size: .
J gene: TRBJ1-1
CDR3 DNA: TGTGCCAGCAAAGGGGGCTTCGACACTGAAGCTTTCTTT
CDR3 protein: CASKGGFDTEAFF

D gene: .
V gene: TRBV5-1
clone size: .
J gene: TRBJ2-2
CDR3 DNA: TGCGCCAGCAGCTTGATGGGGACCGGGGAGCTGTTTTTT
CDR3 protein: CASSLMGTGELFF

D gene: .
V gene: TRBV10-3
clone size: .
J gene: TRBJ1-3
CDR3 DNA: TGTGCCATCAAAGGGGAATTCTCTGGAAACACCATATATTTT
CDR3 protein: CAIKGEFSGNTIYF

D gene: .
V gene: TRBV10-2
clone size: .
J gene: TRBJ1-4
CDR3 DNA: TGCGCCAGCAGCGTAAAACGGACTCAAGAGGAAAAACTGTTTTTT
CDR3 protein: CASSVKRTQEEKLFF

D gene: .
V gene: TRBV5-1
clone size: .
J gene: TRBJ2-3
CDR3 DNA: TGCGCCAGCAGCCCGGTCCTGTCTGGCACAGATACGCAGTATTTT
CDR3 protein: CASSPVLSGTDTQYF

D gene: .
V gene: TRBV5-5
clone size: once
J gene: TRBJ1-5
CDR3 DNA: TGTGCCAGCAGCTTGGGAGGGAGGGGTCAGCCCCAGCATTTT
CDR3 protein: CASSLGGRGQPQHF

D gene: TRBD2
V gene: TRBV7-9
clone size: .
J gene: TRBJ2-3
CDR3 DNA: TGTGCCAGCAGCTTACCCCGGGGTAGCGGGAGTGCAGATACGCAGTATTTT
CDR3 protein: CASSLPRGSGSADTQYF

D gene: .
V gene: TRBV18
clone size: once
J gene: TRBJ1-3
CDR3 DNA: TGTGCCAGCTCACCGACCCGGGGGGAATCTGGAAACACCATATATTTT
CDR3 protein: CASSPTRGESGNTIYF

D gene: TRBD1
V gene: TRBV10-2
clone size: .
J gene: TRBJ2-2
CDR3 DNA: TGCGCCAGCTCCAGGCAGGCAGGGGGGAACACCGGGGAGCTGTTTTTT
CDR3 protein: CASSRQAGGNTGELFF

D gene: .
V gene: TRBV27
clone size: .
J gene: TRBJ2-5
CDR3 DNA: TGTGCCAGCAGTCGTGACAGGAAAGAGACCCAGTACTTC
CDR3 protein: CASSRDRKETQYF

D gene: TRBD2
V gene: TRBV7-9
clone size: once
J gene: TRBJ2-5
CDR3 DNA: TGTGCCAGCAGCCCAGGGACTAGCGGGAGTCCCGACGAGACCCAGTACTTC
CDR3 protein: CASSPGTSGSPDETQYF

D gene: .
V gene: TRBV9
clone size: .
J gene: TRBJ1-1
CDR3 DNA: TGTGCCAGTACTGGGGGCTCTAACACTGAAGCTTTCTTT
CDR3 protein: CASTGGSNTEAFF

D gene: .
V gene: TRBV7-9
clone size: once
J gene: TRBJ2-5
CDR3 DNA: TGTGCCAGCAGCTTAGTGGGCGGCCAAGAGACCCAGTACTTC
CDR3 protein: CASSLVGGQETQYF

D gene: TRBD1
V gene: TRBV10-3
clone size: .
J gene: TRBJ1-1
CDR3 DNA: TGTGCCATCAGTGAGAGCGACAGGGCCTTTTGGGGAGCTTTCTTT
CDR3 protein: CAISESDRAFWGAFF

D gene: TRBD2
V gene: TRBV19
clone size: .
J gene: TRBJ2-1
CDR3 DNA: TGTGCCAGTAGTCGACTAGCGGGAGGCTACAATGAGCAGTTCTTC
CDR3 protein: CASSRLAGGYNEQFF

D gene: .
V gene: TRBV6-5
clone size: .
J gene: TRBJ1-1
CDR3 DNA: TGTGCCAGCAGTATACACCGGGAAGGGGAAACTTTCTTT
CDR3 protein: CASSIHREGETFF

D gene: .
V gene: TRBV19
clone size: .
J gene: TRBJ1-6
CDR3 DNA: TGTGCCAGTAGCAGACGGGTCAGCGACTCACCCCTCCACTTT
CDR3 protein: CASSRRVSDSPLHF

D gene: TRBD2
V gene: TRBV15
clone size: .
J gene: TRBJ2-1
CDR3 DNA: TGTGCCACCGCCGCAAGGAGCGGGACCAACAATGAGCAGTTCTTC
CDR3 protein: CATAARSGTNNEQFF

D gene: .
V gene: TRBV10-3
clone size: .
J gene: TRBJ1-2
CDR3 DNA: TGTGCCATCAGTGATGTGGGGGCGGCGGTTAGCGGAGGCTACACCTTC
CDR3 protein: CAISDVGAAVSGGYTF

D gene: TRBD1
V gene: TRBV27
clone size: .
J gene: TRBJ1-3
CDR3 DNA: TGTGCCACCCAGGGGGCGGCTGGAAACACCATATATTTT
CDR3 protein: CATQGAAGNTIYF

D gene: .
V gene: TRBV29-1
clone size: .
J gene: TRBJ2-7
CDR3 DNA: TGCAGCGTTGCTCGCGAGATAGTCCACGAGCAGTACTTC
CDR3 protein: CSVAREIVHEQYF

D gene: .
V gene: TRBV2
clone size: .
J gene: TRBJ2-3
CDR3 DNA: TGTGCCAGCAGTGGGGAGGGGGGTACAGATACGCAGTATTTT
CDR3 protein: CASSGEGGTDTQYF

D gene: .
V gene: TRBV19
clone size: .
J gene: TRBJ1-4
CDR3 DNA: TGTGCCAGTAGTATCGGTCCGGGGATCGGCGAAAAACTGTTTTTT
CDR3 protein: CASSIGPGIGEKLFF

D gene: .
V gene: TRBV5-6
clone size: .
J gene: TRBJ1-2
CDR3 DNA: TGTGCCAGCAGCCCCAGAGCAGGTTTCTATGGCTACACCTTC
CDR3 protein: CASSPRAGFYGYTF

D gene: TRBD1
V gene: TRBV27
clone size: few
J gene: TRBJ2-2
CDR3 DNA: TGTGCCAGCAGTGGGGGGGACAGGGGTTCCGGGGAGCTGTTTTTT
CDR3 protein: CASSGGDRGSGELFF

D gene: .
V gene: TRBV5-6
clone size: .
J gene: TRBJ1-2
CDR3 DNA: TGTGCCAGCAGAATAGCGATGAGGGACTATGGCTACACCTTC
CDR3 protein: CASRIAMRDYGYTF

D gene: .
V gene: TRBV6-6
clone size: .
J gene: TRBJ1-2
CDR3 DNA: TGTGCCAGCAGTTACCTCCGGGCTACCTATGGCTACACCTTC
CDR3 protein: CASSYLRATYGYTF

D gene: .
V gene: TRBV7-9
clone size: .
J gene: TRBJ1-5
CDR3 DNA: TGTGCCAGCAGCCTCCAGGGGTGGGGACAGCCCCAGCATTTT
CDR3 protein: CASSLQGWGQPQHF

D gene: .
V gene: TRBV6-4
clone size: .
J gene: TRBJ1-2
CDR3 DNA: TGTGCCAGCAGTGACCCGAAGGGGGGGAGGTGGGACTATGGCTACACCTTC
CDR3 protein: CASSDPKGGRWDYGYTF

D gene: .
V gene: TRBV18
clone size: .
J gene: TRBJ2-5
CDR3 DNA: TGTGCCAGCTCACCGACCCAAGAGACCCAGTACTTC
CDR3 protein: CASSPTQETQYF

D gene: .
V gene: TRBV18
clone size: .
J gene: TRBJ2-2
CDR3 DNA: TGTGCCAGCTCACCAGCGATTCAGGCGGGGTCGGGGGAGCTGTTTTTT
CDR3 protein: CASSPAIQAGSGELFF

D gene: TRBD1
V gene: TRBV4-1
clone size: .
J gene: TRBJ1-3
CDR3 DNA: TGCGCCAGCAGCCTACGGACAGGGGGCCTCGGAAACACCATATATTTT
CDR3 protein: CASSLRTGGLGNTIYF

D gene: .
V gene: TRBV29-1
clone size: few
J gene: TRBJ1-1
CDR3 DNA: TGCAGCGTTGTAGGGGTTTTGGGCACTGAAGCTTTCTTT
CDR3 protein: CSVVGVLGTEAFF

D gene: TRBD1
V gene: TRBV4-1
clone size: once
J gene: TRBJ1-6
CDR3 DNA: TGCGCCAGCAGCCAAGATCAGCGCAGGGGACAGATTAATTCACCCCTCCACTTT
CDR3 protein: CASSQDQRRGQINSPLHF

D gene: .
V gene: TRBV10-3
clone size: .
J gene: TRBJ2-3
CDR3 DNA: TGTGCCATCAGTCAGGGTGGGGTTGTAGATACGCAGTATTTT
CDR3 protein: CAISQGGVVDTQYF

D gene: TRBD1
V gene: TRBV11-2
clone size: .
J gene: TRBJ2-7
CDR3 DNA: TGTGCCAGCAGCTTCATGTCGGGACAGGGTAACTACGAGCAGTACTTC
CDR3 protein: CASSFMSGQGNYEQYF

D gene: .
V gene: TRBV28
clone size: .
J gene: TRBJ2-7
CDR3 DNA: TGTGCCAGCAGTTTTTTAGAAGGCTACGAGCAGTACTTC
CDR3 protein: CASSFLEGYEQYF

D gene: .
V gene: TRBV10-2
clone size: .
J gene: TRBJ1-1
CDR3 DNA: TGCGCCAGCAGTGAGTCGCTGGGGGGCACTGAAGCTTTCTTT
CDR3 protein: CASSESLGGTEAFF

D gene: .
V gene: TRBV25-1
clone size: .
J gene: TRBJ1-5
CDR3 DNA: TGTGCCAGCAGTGAATTTGGCGTCGGCGAGCCCCAGCATTTT
CDR3 protein: CASSEFGVGEPQHF

D gene: .
V gene: TRBV2
clone size: .
J gene: TRBJ1-3
CDR3 DNA: TGTGCCAGCAGTGTTGATGGGAACACCATATATTTT
CDR3 protein: CASSVDGNTIYF

D gene: .
V gene: TRBV29-1
clone size: .
J gene: TRBJ1-2
CDR3 DNA: TGCAGCGGAGGGGACTACTATGGCTACACCTTC
CDR3 protein: CSGGDYYGYTF

D gene: .
V gene: TRBV6-1
clone size: once
J gene: TRBJ1-6
CDR3 DNA: TGTGCCAGCACCCCTGAGGGGGGGCGGTTTTCACCCCTCCACTTT
CDR3 protein: CASTPEGGRFSPLHF

D gene: .
V gene: TRBV5-4
clone size: .
J gene: TRBJ2-7
CDR3 DNA: TGTGCCAGCAGCAAGACAGGCTACGAGCAGTACTTC
CDR3 protein: CASSKTGYEQYF

D gene: TRBD2
V gene: TRBV11-2
clone size: .
J gene: TRBJ2-5
CDR3 DNA: TGTGCCAGCAGCCCGTGGAGCGGGAGGGTTAAAGAGACCCAGTACTTC
CDR3 protein: CASSPWSGRVKETQYF

D gene: TRBD1
V gene: TRBV6-5
clone size: .
J gene: TRBJ1-1
CDR3 DNA: TGTGCCAGCAGCAAGACGGGACAGGGGTACACTGAAGCTTTCTTT
CDR3 protein: CASSKTGQGYTEAFF

D gene: .
V gene: TRBV21-1
clone size: .
J gene: TRBJ2-7
CDR3 DNA: TGTGCCAACTTCCGTAGGACAGGGTCCTACGAGCAGTACTTC
CDR3 protein: CANFRRTGSYEQYF

D gene: .
V gene: TRBV6-4
clone size: once
J gene: TRBJ1-2
CDR3 DNA: TGTGCCAGCAGTCCAGGGCTTGGTGGCTACACCTTC
CDR3 protein: CASSPGLGGYTF

D gene: .
V gene: TRBV2
clone size: .
J gene: TRBJ2-5
CDR3 DNA: TGTGCCAGCAGTGAACCTACGGGGCTAGCGTCACAAGAGACCCAGTACTTC
CDR3 protein: CASSEPTGLASQETQYF

D gene: .
V gene: TRBV5-4
clone size: .
J gene: TRBJ2-7
CDR3 DNA: TGTGCCAGCAGCCCAGGGCGGGGGCGCTCCTACGAGCAGTACTTC
CDR3 protein: CASSPGRGRSYEQYF

D gene: TRBD1
V gene: TRBV30
clone size: .
J gene: TRBJ1-2
CDR3 DNA: TGTGCCTGGAAGGGACAGGGAAGAAACTATGGCTACACCTTC
CDR3 protein: CAWKGQGRNYGYTF